This T cell receptor (beta chain) was captured by sequencing in a study of follicular helper T cells after annual influenza vaccination. Study at large: For some subjects, blood spans the 2013-2014, 2014-2015 and 2015-2016 annual vaccinations. Overall study findings and caveats: ICOS+CD38+ cTfh clonality tracked population frequency, and its change tracked circulating plasmablast change.

Sequencing was performed with immunoSEQ multiplex PCR; in TCRdb, only in-frame clones are kept and a portion is missing. The profile shows thousands of clones, about 80% of them singletons. Time point given: 2014-2015 season, pre-vaccination. In regard to this clone: Its antigen is not known.

CDR3 length: 14 residues. Germline loops: CDR1 LNHNV, CDR2 YYDKDF (reference sequence). Trimming removed 0 bases from V and 4 bases from J, with 9 bases in between. The receptor was derived from an adult who received the influenza vaccine. The chain recombines TRBV15 with TRBJ1-1; possibly TRBD1 for D (6 bases). The sample in question was CXCR5+ CD38- circulating T follicular helper cells from blood, obtained on the day of influenza vaccination. This sample's subset: circulating Tfh, non-naive CD4+CXCR5+PD-1+ (ICOS+CD38+ or ICOS-CD38-). This CDR3 is CATSRDLGATEAFF. The CDR3, as DNA: TGTGCCACCAGCAGAGATTTGGGGGCCACTGAAGCTTTCTTT.